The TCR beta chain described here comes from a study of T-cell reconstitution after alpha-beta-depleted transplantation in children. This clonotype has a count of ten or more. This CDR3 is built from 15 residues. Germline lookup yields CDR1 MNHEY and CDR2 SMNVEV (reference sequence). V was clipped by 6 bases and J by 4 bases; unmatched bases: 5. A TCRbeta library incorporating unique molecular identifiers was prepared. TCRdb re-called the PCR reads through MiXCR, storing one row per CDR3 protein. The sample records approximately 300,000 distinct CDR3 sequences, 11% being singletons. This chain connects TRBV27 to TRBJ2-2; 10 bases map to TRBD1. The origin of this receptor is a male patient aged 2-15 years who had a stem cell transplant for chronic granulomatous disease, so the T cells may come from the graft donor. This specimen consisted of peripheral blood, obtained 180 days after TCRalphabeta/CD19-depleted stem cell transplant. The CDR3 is CASRRDRGSTGELFF. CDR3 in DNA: TGTGCCAGCAGAAGGGACAGGGGTTCCACCGGGGAGCTGTTTTTT.